This T cell receptor beta chain was identified in a study of OX40 agonist ivuxolimab in advanced cancers. Study context: Dose-escalation cases comprised hepatocellular carcinoma, melanoma, renal cell or head and neck cancer.

Libraries were prepared by immunoSEQ multiplex PCR; TCRdb keeps only in-frame clonotypes and omits some of them. The sample includes tens of thousands of clones, about 93% of them seen just once. In germline, CDR1 is SGHNT, CDR2 YYREEE (reference sequence). The CDR3 consists of 15 residues. The V gene end was trimmed by 2 bases and the J gene end by 4 bases; junction bases not matched to a gene: 5. The chain couples TRBV5-4 to TRBJ2-3, with 9 positions matching TRBD2. The source material was CD4+ or CD8+ T cells sorted from blood, sampled in a trial of the OX40 agonist ivuxolimab. This TCR derives from an adult with an advanced solid tumor such as melanoma, head and neck, liver or kidney cancer. The DNA of the CDR3 is TGTGCCAGCAGCTTCGCTAGCGGGACGGCAGATACGCAGTATTTT. It specifies CASSFASGTADTQYF.